Sequencing of this T cell receptor beta chain was carried out in a study of control samples from healthy donors and cancer patients. Assay: immunoSEQ multiplex PCR; the TCRdb copy retains only in-frame clones and omits some. The table has 50,000 or so clones, over 85% seen once; the top ten hold less than 25%. This CDR3 is built from 14 residues. Trimming stripped 4 bases from V and 8 bases from J, with 17 bases between. Germline V gives CDR1 MNHEY, CDR2 SMNVEV (reference sequence). The chain has TRBV27 and TRBJ1-2, with D hard to call. The source material was PBMCs. The sequence was collected from a woman in her forties or fifties with head and neck cancer. The CDR3 nucleotides are TGTGCCAGCAGTTCTTCCTACGCCTCCGGGGGCTACACCTTC. It yields the protein CASSSSYASGGYTF.